This entry concerns a single T cell receptor (beta chain). As yet, its antigen is unknown. Staff drew around 10 milliliters of peripheral blood from each donor. It was with a sample-barcoded 5' primer and a J-beta primer mix that a second PCR of roughly 7 to 12 cycles was run. Each TCR beta cDNA got a 12-nucleotide random molecular identifier. TCRdb redid the calling of the 5' RACE reads with MiXCR, one entry per CDR3 protein. This table has 650,000 or so distinct CDR3 sequences, about 50% appearing once. Losses at the gene ends were 5 bases for V and 3 bases for J; bases not matched to a gene: 5. Germline V gives CDR1 MNHEY, CDR2 SVGAGI. The CDR3 is 14 amino acids. The sample is drawn from a study of blood T cells in healthy people across ages. Study information: Per every two T cells, about one barcoded beta molecule was captured by template switching.

Study-level findings and limits: Among T cells, TCR beta diversity per million cells dropped roughly linearly as age rose.

The source is a woman of 80 years or more in good health. This chain joins TRBV6-5 and TRBJ2-7, with 9 bases fitting TRBD2. The sample taken for sequencing was blood. CDR3 sequence: CASSAAGGNYEQYF. CDR3 bases: TGTGCCAGCAGTGCAGCGGGAGGTAACTACGAGCAGTACTTC.